Each of the 27 T cell receptor beta chains below was sequenced from the same sample in a study of neurological immune-mediated disorders. Using its own MiXCR run on the 5' RACE reads, TCRdb lists one record per CDR3 protein. The repertoire holds around 100,000 distinct CDR3 sequences, with 9.5% to 14% as singletons. The time point was: longitudinal time-point 3. Sequencing input: PBMCs. These receptors were collected from a female donor with HTLV-1-associated myelopathy (HAM/TSP).

The chain combines TRBV20-1 with TRBJ2-3; D tentatively reads TRBD1 or TRBD2 (6 bases each). The germline CDR1 and CDR2 sequences are DFQATT and SNEGSKA (reference sequence). Trimming stripped 5 bases from V and 4 bases from J, with 16 bases between. The CDR3 covers 14 residues. CDR3 sequence reads: CSAPWRGISDTQYF. The CDR3 coding sequence is TGCAGTGCTCCCTGGAGGGGGATTTCAGATACGCAGTATTTT.

In its sample, this clonotype was seen many times. The chain recombines TRBV5-5 with TRBJ2-5, with no clear D. Trimming stripped 2 bases from V and 5 bases from J, with 10 bases between. CDR1 and CDR2 (germline): SGHKS, YYEKEE (reference sequence). The CDR3 extends over 13 amino acids. The CDR3 DNA reads as TGTGCCAGCAGCTTTGGCAGTTGGGAGACCCAGTACTTC. Amino acids: CASSFGSWETQYF.

This clonotype showed up just a few times. The V call is TRBV7-2, the J call TRBJ2-7, with TRBD1 matching over 8 bases. Trimming at V came to 4 bases and at J to 2 bases, leaving 7 bases not matched to a gene. In germline, CDR1 is SGHTA, CDR2 FQGNSA. The length of the CDR3 is 15 residues. CDR3 protein: CASSYKRDRTYEQYF. The DNA of the CDR3 is TGTGCCAGCAGCTACAAGAGGGACAGGACCTACGAGCAGTACTTC.

This clonotype was seen repeatedly, ten times or more. The rearrangement joins TRBV5-6 to TRBJ2-7, with D possibly matching TRBD1 (6 bases). The CDR3 loop spans 15 amino acids. Germline CDR1 is SGHDT and CDR2 is YYEEEE. V shed 4 bases and J shed 5 bases, with 19 bases lying between them. CDR3 sequence reads: CASSPGHRFYHEQYF. The CDR3 region has the DNA TGTGCCAGCAGCCCGGGACACCGATTTTACCACGAGCAGTACTTC.

This clonotype was observed at least ten times. The genes are TRBV7-9 and TRBJ2-7, with D possibly being TRBD1 (6 bases). The CDR3 totals 12 residues. CDR1 and CDR2 from the germline V gene are SEHNR and FQNEAQ (reference sequence). V was cut by 5 bases and J by 4 bases, with 9 bases left in between. The CDR3 bases are TGTGCCAGCAGCACGACAGGTTACGAGCAGTACTTC. Its translation is CASSTTGYEQYF.

The rearrangement links TRBV10-3 to TRBJ2-1; TRBD1 aligns across 9 bases. V gave up 5 bases and J gave up 8 bases; unmatched junction bases: 10. The CDR3 is made up of 15 amino acids. Germline CDR1 and CDR2: ENHRY and SYGVKD. The CDR3 DNA sequence: TGTGCCATCAGTAGCCCGGACAGGGGTAGAGATGAGCAGTTCTTC. It specifies CAISSPDRGRDEQFF.

This clonotype was seen more than once but under ten times. The V and J genes are TRBV20-1 and TRBJ2-3; D perhaps matches TRBD2 (5 bases). Germline values: CDR1 DFQATT, CDR2 SNEGSKA (reference sequence). This CDR3 is built from 12 residues. Deletions cut 1 base from V and 6 bases from J, with 8 bases between. The CDR3 DNA sequence: TGCAGTGCTAGAGCTATAGCGGATACGCAGTATTTT. It translates to CSARAIADTQYF.

This clonotype was seen at least ten times. The chain employs TRBV6-2 or TRBV6-3 and TRBJ1-5; TRBD1 might be the D (6 bases). Germline CDR1 is MNHEY and CDR2 is SVGEGT. The CDR3 is 14 residues long. Trimming removed 6 bases from V and 8 bases from J, with 17 bases in between. Here the CDR3 reads CASSRRRGDEPQHF. CDR3 bases: TGTGCCAGCAGCCGGCGGAGGGGGGATGAGCCCCAGCATTTT.

This clonotype was seen at least ten times. V usage is TRBV7-2 and J usage is TRBJ2-3; weak D call: TRBD2 (5 bases). Germline V gene sequence: CDR1 SGHTA, CDR2 FQGNSA. This CDR3 is built from 16 residues. V gave up 3 bases and J gave up 3 bases, with 16 bases separating them. The CDR3 DNA reads as TGTGCCAGCAGCTTTAACAGTGGAGGAAGGACAGATACGCAGTATTTT. Translated, it gives CASSFNSGGRTDTQYF. The whole variable domain, filled in from reference TRBV7-2 and TRBJ2-3, reads GAGVSQSPSNKVTEKGKDVELRCDPISGHTALYWYRQSLGQGLEFLIYFQGNSAPDKSGLPSDRFSAERTGGSVSTLTIQRTQQEDSAVYLCASSFNSGGRTDTQYFGPGTRLTVL.

Many counts were recorded for this clonotype. The CDR3, as DNA: TGCAGCGTTCGGGTAGGCTACGAGCAGTACTTC. Translated, it gives CSVRVGYEQYF. The chain is built from TRBV29-1 and TRBJ2-7, with D unclear. This CDR3 region has 11 residues. Trimming took 5 bases from V and 3 from J, leaving 8 bases between them. Germline CDR1 reads SQVTM; CDR2 reads ANQGSEA.

This clonotype was observed at least ten times. The chain carries TRBV20-1 and TRBJ1-5; D remains ambiguous. Trimming stripped 2 bases from V and 0 bases from J, with 8 bases between. The length of the CDR3 is 14 residues. Germline CDR1 is DFQATT and CDR2 is SNEGSKA (reference sequence). The CDR3 here is CSARRVYSNQPQHF. The CDR3 bases are TGCAGTGCTAGAAGGGTTTATAGCAATCAGCCCCAGCATTTT.

Points on this clonotype: The junction shows a germline mismatch at one end, possibly a read error. The V gene is TRBV14, the J gene TRBJ2-1; possibly TRBD1 for D (5 bases). Germline V gene sequence: CDR1 SGHDN, CDR2 FVKESK. This CDR3 comprises 18 residues. Written as DNA, the CDR3 is TGTGCCAGCAGCCGCAACAACCTTAGGGGCCTCTCCTTCAATGAGCAGTTCTTT. Its protein is CASSRNNLRGLSFNEQFF.

Many counts were recorded for this clonotype. The chain joins TRBV20-1 to TRBJ2-5, with a possible D match to TRBD1 (6 bases). The CDR3 is made up of 12 amino acids. V shed 2 bases and J shed 3 bases, with 7 bases lying between them. Germline assignment: CDR1 DFQATT and CDR2 SNEGSKA (reference sequence). The CDR3 spells CSARRDKETQYF. CDR3 bases: TGCAGTGCTAGAAGGGACAAAGAGACCCAGTACTTC.

This clonotype appeared many times. V is TRBV20-1 and J is TRBJ2-5; no clear D gene. V lost 0 bases and J lost 4, with 12 bases in between. The germline gives CDR1 DFQATT, CDR2 SNEGSKA (reference sequence). The CDR3 contains 14 residues. This CDR3 reads CSARDWSAGETQYF. CDR3 nucleotides: TGCAGTGCTAGAGATTGGTCGGCAGGAGAGACCCAGTACTTC.

J is TRBJ2-1 and V is TRBV28; TRBD1 matches at 7 bases. V lost 6 bases to trimming and J lost 7 bases; unmatched junction nucleotides: 18. CDR1 and CDR2 from the germline V gene are MDHEN and SYDVKM. The CDR3 has 17 amino acids. CDR3 loop: CASRTFRGDRPSNEQFF. DNA for the CDR3: TGTGCCAGCAGGACTTTCCGAGGGGACAGACCAAGTAATGAGCAGTTCTTC.

The genes are TRBV20-1 and TRBJ2-7, with D tentatively TRBD1 (5 bases). The V gene lost 2 bases and the J gene lost 0 bases, with 11 bases spanning the gap. The germline V gene has CDR1 DFQATT and CDR2 SNEGSKA (reference sequence). The CDR3 runs 14 residues. The CDR3 is CSARKPGYSYEQYF. In DNA, the CDR3 is TGCAGTGCTAGAAAACCAGGGTACTCCTACGAGCAGTACTTC.

This clonotype showed up just a few times. This chain links TRBV12-3 or TRBV12-4 with TRBJ1-4; 9 nucleotides match TRBD1. The CDR3 has 15 residues. V lost 5 bases, J lost 7 bases, and 8 bases stayed unmatched. The DNA of the CDR3 is TGTGCCAGCAGTACTCCGGGACAGGGTGGTGAAAAACTGTTTTTT. Amino acid sequence: CASSTPGQGGEKLFF.

This clonotype appeared many times. The V and J genes are TRBV10-3 and TRBJ2-7, with D hard to call. The CDR3 is made up of 13 amino acids. CDR1 ENHRY and CDR2 SYGVKD come from the germline V gene. V was cut by 2 bases and J by 2 bases, with 7 bases left in between. CDR3 sequence reads: CAISENVAYEQYF. The CDR3, as DNA: TGTGCCATCAGTGAGAATGTGGCCTACGAGCAGTACTTC.

In this sample, this clonotype turned up many times. The rearrangement joins TRBV10-3 to TRBJ2-5, with D perhaps TRBD2 (5 bases). V lost 2 bases to trimming and J lost 5 bases, with 12 bases between them. Germline assignment: CDR1 ENHRY and CDR2 SYGVKD. This CDR3 spans 14 amino acids. The CDR3 is CAISERGSLETQYF. The DNA of the CDR3 is TGTGCCATCAGTGAGCGCGGGTCACTCGAGACCCAGTACTTC.

This clonotype was counted ten times or more. The chain carries TRBV9 and TRBJ2-7; TRBD1 matches at 7 bases. Germline CDR1 is SGDLS and CDR2 is YYNGEE. With V trimmed by 2 bases and J by 2 bases, 7 bases remained unmatched. The CDR3 is 15 residues long. As DNA, the CDR3 is TGTGCCAGCAGCGTTCACACCGGGACAGCCTACGAGCAGTACTTC. Translating it yields CASSVHTGTAYEQYF.

There are many counts of this clonotype. One end of the junction fails to match germline, which may point to a read error. CDR3 coding DNA: TGTGCTACCAGCCCGCACCTCGAAAATGAGCAGTTCTTC. Translated: CATSPHLENEQFF. The chain has TRBV15 and TRBJ2-1, with D unclear. In germline, CDR1 is LNHNV, CDR2 YYDKDF (reference sequence). This CDR3 comprises 13 residues. Together with reference TRBV15 and TRBJ2-1, the CDR3 gives the full variable domain: DAMVIQNPRYQVTQFGKPVTLSCSQTLNHNVMYWYQQKSSQAPKLLFHYYDKDFNNEADTPDNFQSRRPNTSFCFLDIRSPGLGDTAMYLCATSPHLENEQFFGPGTRLTVL.

This clonotype was found many times. The chain is built from TRBV6-1 and TRBJ2-7; 9 bases line up with TRBD1. V trimming: 6 bases; J trimming: 2 bases; junction bases outside the gene matches: 11. The CDR3 extends over 16 amino acids. Germline V lookup: CDR1 MNHNS, CDR2 SASEGT. For the CDR3, the DNA is TGTGCCAGCAGGGACAATCCTGGGACAGGGACCTACGAGCAGTACTTC. Encoded protein: CASRDNPGTGTYEQYF.

This sequence joins TRBV5-1 and TRBJ2-3, with D tentatively TRBD2 (5 bases). The CDR3 spans 15 residues. V was trimmed by 7 bases and J by 0 bases, leaving 15 bases between them. The germline CDR1 and CDR2 sequences are SGHRS and YFSETQ. CDR3 coding DNA: TGCGCCAGCCGGGAAGAAGGGCAGAGCACAGATACGCAGTATTTT. This encodes CASREEGQSTDTQYF.

This clonotype has ten or more counts. The gene calls are TRBV3-1 and TRBJ2-2, with D possibly being TRBD2 (5 bases). Trimming took off 4 bases at V and 6 bases at J, with 12 bases between the two ends. Germline V gene lookup returns CDR1 LGHDT and CDR2 YNNKEL (reference sequence). CDR3 size: 14 residues. CDR3 DNA: TGTGCCAGCAGCCGTCAAGAGGGTTCCGGGGAGCTGTTTTTT. It yields the protein CASSRQEGSGELFF.

There are many counts of this clonotype. The rearrangement uses TRBV20-1 and TRBJ2-1; D gene ambiguous. This CDR3 is 12 amino acids long. Germline assignment: CDR1 DFQATT and CDR2 SNEGSKA (reference sequence). V was shortened by 2 bases and J by 10 bases, with 12 bases between the two germline ends. The CDR3 sequence: CSARRPPWEQFF. The CDR3 bases are TGCAGTGCTAGAAGACCACCCTGGGAGCAGTTCTTC.

This clonotype has ten or more counts. This chain links TRBV9 with TRBJ2-3; D unresolved. Trimming removed 0 bases from V and 3 bases from J, with 14 bases in between. The CDR3 runs 16 residues. Germline CDR1 SGDLS, CDR2 YYNGEE. Written as DNA, the CDR3 is TGTGCCAGCAGCGTAGATGCTCCTTCCGTGACAGATACGCAGTATTTT. The encoded protein is CASSVDAPSVTDTQYF.

This clonotype came up many times. The chain joins TRBV7-2 to TRBJ2-7; a weak D match, TRBD1 (6 bases). V gave up 2 bases and J gave up 2 bases, with 13 bases separating them. Germline V lookup: CDR1 SGHTA, CDR2 FQGNSA. This CDR3 spans 15 amino acids. CDR3 DNA sequence: TGTGCCAGCAGCTTAATTGGGACATACACCTACGAGCAGTACTTC. Amino acid sequence: CASSLIGTYTYEQYF.